These T cell receptor beta chains were read from a single sample in a study of T cell repertoires in cytomegalovirus infection. TCRdb re-called the reads through MiXCR, storing one row per CDR3 protein. Of 680,000 or so distinct CDR3 sequences listed, 35% are singletons. The material sequenced was PBMCs. These receptor sequences come from a human donor in good health (CMV status not recorded). Some clones in this sample may be carry-over from other donors' samples. Each CDR3 is given with its conserved first and last residue. The order of the fields is clone size, V gene, D gene, J gene, CDR3 protein, CDR3 DNA. D genes are given only for firm matches. Not every row has a clone size; where given, it reads once, few, many or a size class.

>few|TRBV7-3|NA|TRBJ2-1
CASSLSAAGPYNEQFF
TGTGCCAGCAGCTTAAGTGCGGCAGGACCGTACAATGAGCAGTTCTTC
>many|TRBV7-2|TRBD2|TRBJ2-7
CASSLLERGAYEQYF
TGTGCCAGCAGCTTACTAGAGCGGGGGGCCTACGAGCAGTACTTC
>NA|TRBV6-6|NA|TRBJ1-1
CASSYSTAWNTEAFF
TGTGCCAGCAGTTACTCTACTGCCTGGAACACTGAAGCTTTCTTT
>NA|TRBV6-1|TRBD2|TRBJ2-7
CASSHPGLAEYYEQYF
TGTGCCAGCAGTCACCCGGGACTAGCGGAATACTACGAGCAGTACTTC
>few|TRBV7-6|NA|TRBJ2-5
CASTPVGAETQYF
TGTGCCAGCACACCAGTGGGGGCCGAGACCCAGTACTTC
>many|TRBV7-6|TRBD1|TRBJ1-1
CASSLGTGGGTEAFF
TGTGCCAGCAGCTTGGGGACAGGGGGGGGCACTGAAGCTTTCTTT
>NA|TRBV6-1|NA|TRBJ1-1
CASTWGPTEAFF
TGTGCCAGCACCTGGGGGCCCACTGAAGCTTTCTTT
>many|TRBV28|NA|TRBJ1-2
CASSPLADGYGYTF
TGTGCCAGCAGCCCTCTCGCCGACGGTTATGGCTACACCTTC
>NA|TRBV27|NA|TRBJ1-6
CASSLTYPRGSPLHF
TGTGCCAGCAGTTTAACGTACCCAAGGGGTTCACCCCTCCACTTT
>few|TRBV6-5|NA|TRBJ2-2
CASSYLRNTGELFF
TGTGCCAGCAGTTACTTGCGGAACACCGGGGAGCTGTTTTTT
>few|TRBV19|NA|TRBJ2-2
CATEVGRTGELFF
TGTGCCACCGAAGTAGGTCGCACCGGGGAGCTGTTTTTT
>NA|TRBV5-4|TRBD2|TRBJ2-3
CASSLSSWEGGRDTQYF
TGTGCCAGCAGCTTGTCCTCGTGGGAGGGCGGGAGAGATACGCAGTATTTT
>NA|TRBV7-2|NA|TRBJ1-6
CASTEGWKSPLHF
TGTGCCAGCACCGAGGGGTGGAAATCACCCCTCCACTTT
>few|TRBV6-1|NA|TRBJ1-1
CATLNTEAFF
TGTGCCACCTTGAACACTGAAGCTTTCTTT
>NA|TRBV19|NA|TRBJ2-1
CASSRSLSVEQFF
TGTGCCAGTAGCCGATCCCTTAGCGTAGAGCAGTTCTTC
>few|TRBV2|TRBD1|TRBJ1-2
CASSPPGQGGGYTF
TGTGCCAGCAGTCCCCCCGGACAGGGTGGGGGCTACACCTTC
>NA|TRBV12-3/TRBV12-4|TRBD2|TRBJ2-1
CASSLQAGGSYNEQFF
TGTGCCAGCAGTTTACAAGCGGGAGGGTCGTACAATGAGCAGTTCTTC
>NA|TRBV2|NA|TRBJ2-7
CASSVSGANEQYF
TGTGCCAGCAGTGTATCGGGGGCCAACGAGCAGTACTTC
>many|TRBV28|NA|TRBJ1-1
CASSFGRGARSEAFF
TGTGCCAGCAGTTTTGGTCGGGGGGCAAGGTCTGAAGCTTTCTTT
>many|TRBV27|NA|TRBJ2-4
CASSSTGAKNIQYF
TGTGCCAGCAGTTCCACCGGGGCCAAAAACATTCAGTACTTC
>NA|TRBV11-2|NA|TRBJ1-5
CASSLGIGNGNQPQHF
TGTGCCAGCAGCTTAGGAATCGGGAATGGCAATCAGCCCCAGCATTTT
>many|TRBV28|TRBD1|TRBJ1-5
CASGQGVANQPQHF
TGTGCCAGCGGACAGGGGGTAGCTAATCAGCCCCAGCATTTT
>few|TRBV5-5|NA|TRBJ2-6
CASIQTGLGTGNSGANVLTF
TGTGCCAGCATCCAAACGGGACTTGGGACGGGTAACTCTGGGGCCAACGTCCTGACTTTC
>few|TRBV28|TRBD1|TRBJ1-5
CASSRTTGTGGSQPQHF
TGTGCCAGCAGCCGTACCACCGGGACAGGGGGATCTCAGCCCCAGCATTTT
>NA|TRBV20-1|NA|TRBJ2-2
CSARKGQAGTGELFF
TGCAGTGCTAGGAAGGGCCAGGCGGGCACCGGGGAGCTGTTTTTT
>NA|TRBV28|TRBD1|TRBJ1-2
CASSSGQGTYGYTF
TGTGCCAGCAGCTCCGGACAGGGAACCTATGGCTACACCTTC
>few|TRBV12-3/TRBV12-4|TRBD2|TRBJ2-5
CASSWGRAVTLQETQYF
TGTGCCAGCTCTTGGGGGAGGGCCGTTACCCTCCAAGAGACCCAGTACTTC
>few|TRBV19|NA|TRBJ1-2
CASSILAESNYGYTF
TGTGCCAGTAGTATTCTGGCAGAATCTAACTATGGCTACACCTTC
>NA|TRBV14|NA|TRBJ2-7
CASSPGVLSSYEQYF
TGTGCCAGCAGCCCCGGCGTTCTGAGCTCCTACGAGCAGTACTTC
>many|TRBV7-2|NA|TRBJ1-2
CASSGTVGYTF
TGTGCCAGCAGCGGGACGGTCGGCTACACCTTC
>NA|TRBV27|NA|TRBJ1-4
CASSFFRNEKLFF
TGTGCCAGCAGTTTTTTCAGAAATGAAAAACTGTTTTTT
>few|TRBV28|NA|TRBJ2-2
CASDSLGVGELFF
TGTGCCAGCGATTCACTAGGGGTCGGGGAGCTGTTTTTT
>few|TRBV12-3/TRBV12-4|TRBD1|TRBJ2-7
CASRGQGGSYEQYF
TGTGCCAGCAGGGGACAGGGAGGCTCCTACGAGCAGTACTTC
>NA|TRBV7-6|NA|TRBJ2-1
CSSSADWWSSYNEQFF
TGTTCAAGCAGCGCGGACTGGTGGAGCTCCTACAATGAGCAGTTCTTC
>NA|TRBV4-1|TRBD1|TRBJ2-5
CASSQGQGVETQYF
TGCGCCAGCAGCCAAGGACAGGGGGTCGAGACCCAGTACTTC
>few|TRBV7-9|NA|TRBJ2-4
CASSLVQGAIAKNIQYF
TGTGCCAGCAGCTTAGTACAGGGCGCTATAGCCAAAAACATTCAGTACTTC
>many|TRBV27|TRBD1|TRBJ2-2
CASRRLQTGPNTGELFF
TGTGCCAGCAGGAGACTTCAGACAGGGCCGAACACCGGGGAGCTGTTTTTT
>NA|TRBV20-1|NA|TRBJ2-5
CSARGGTGTQYF
TGCAGTGCGCGAGGGGGAACGGGGACCCAGTACTTC
>NA|TRBV5-5|TRBD1|TRBJ1-2
CASNGQEGGYTF
TGTGCCAGCAATGGACAGGAGGGTGGCTACACCTTC
>once|TRBV27|NA|TRBJ2-7
CASATGSHEQYF
TGTGCCAGCGCTACAGGGTCCCACGAGCAGTACTTC
>few|TRBV24-1|NA|TRBJ2-1
CATSGGYNEQFF
TGTGCCACCAGTGGTGGTTACAATGAGCAGTTCTTC
>NA|TRBV12-3/TRBV12-4|NA|TRBJ2-6
CASSYSTPGANVLTF
TGTGCCAGCAGTTACAGCACTCCTGGGGCCAACGTCCTGACTTTC
>few|TRBV4-1|NA|TRBJ2-7
CASSLIRTVGYEQYF
TGCGCCAGCAGTTTGATCAGGACGGTAGGATACGAGCAGTACTTC
>few|TRBV7-6|NA|TRBJ2-1
CASSFASGSSVNEQFF
TGTGCCAGCAGCTTTGCGAGTGGGAGTAGCGTGAATGAGCAGTTCTTC
>NA|TRBV28|TRBD1|TRBJ1-6
CASRRTHRDRGSPLHF
TGTGCCAGCAGACGTACACACCGGGACAGAGGTTCACCCCTCCACTTT
>NA|TRBV27|NA|TRBJ2-7
CASSLLSTPYEQYF
TGTGCCAGCAGTTTATTATCCACCCCCTACGAGCAGTACTTC
>NA|TRBV18|NA|TRBJ1-5
CASSPPSLNQPQHF
TGTGCCAGCTCACCACCCAGCCTCAATCAGCCCCAGCATTTT